These 24 T cell receptor beta chains share one sample of origin, sequenced in a study of shared clonotypes between healthy human individuals. Some clones are missing from TCRdb's copy, which holds only in-frame ones; the method was immunoSEQ multiplex PCR. Of some 240,000 clones listed, approximately 65% were seen once; the top ten hold over 8.5%. The material sequenced was memory CD4+ T cells sorted from blood. Noted subset: CD45RA-negative fraction. Receptors were obtained from a man aged 25-40 years in good health.

This clone was detected only once. The J gene is TRBJ2-1, the V gene TRBV11-3; the D is unclear. V lost 5 bases and J 5 bases, leaving 10 bases between the germline ends. Germline CDR1 and CDR2: SGHNT and YENEEA. This CDR3 is 13 amino acids long. CDR3 sequence: CASSRPPHNEQFF. CDR3 sequence (DNA): TGTGCCAGCAGCCGACCCCCCCACAATGAGCAGTTCTTC.

The V call is TRBV12-1, the J call TRBJ2-7; the table gives TRBD1 as D, unverified against the DNA. TRBV12-1 is designated a pseudogene. The CDR3 runs 15 residues. The CDR3 nucleotides read TGTGCCAGCAGCTTCAGAGAGGGGGACACCTACGAGCAGTACTTC. The encoded protein is CASSFREGDTYEQYF.

This clone was found once. This sequence joins TRBV6-5 and TRBJ2-3; D tentatively reads TRBD1 or TRBD2 (6 bases each). Germline V gene lookup returns CDR1 MNHEY and CDR2 SVGAGI. V dropped 2 bases and J dropped 4 bases, with 10 bases sitting between them. The CDR3 has 14 residues. In DNA form, the CDR3 reads TGTGCCAGCAGTTACATGAGGGGGGCAGATACGCAGTATTTT. This encodes CASSYMRGADTQYF.

The chain couples TRBV2 to TRBJ2-2, with D possibly being TRBD2 (5 bases). This CDR3 comprises 13 residues. Germline V gives CDR1 SNHLY, CDR2 FYNNEI. The V and J ends lost 7 bases and 6 bases respectively, with 12 bases between them. The CDR3 is CASTGVSAGELFF. The CDR3 DNA reads as TGTGCCAGCACCGGGGTGTCCGCCGGGGAGCTGTTTTTT.

The chain links TRBV6-1 to TRBJ2-1, with D possibly being TRBD1 (6 bases). The V gene's germline CDR1 is MNHNS and CDR2 SASEGT. The CDR3 sequence is 16 residues long. Between the trimmed V and J ends, which lost 4 bases and 5 bases, there was a span of 18 bases. This CDR3 reads CASSAGWGRVDNEQFF. The CDR3 region has the DNA TGTGCCAGCAGTGCCGGGTGGGGGCGCGTGGACAATGAGCAGTTCTTC.

The chain uses TRBV19 and TRBJ1-3; D gene uncertain. V gave up 6 bases and J gave up 0 bases, with 6 bases separating them. The CDR3 covers 13 residues. Germline V gene lookup returns CDR1 LNHDA and CDR2 SQIVND (reference sequence). Here the CDR3 DNA reads TGTGCCAGTAGACGGGCCTCTGGAAACACCATATATTTT. It encodes CASRRASGNTIYF.

This clone was found many times. The V gene is TRBV19, the J gene TRBJ1-1; D perhaps matches TRBD1 (5 bases). Trimming shortened V by 7 bases and J by 0 bases, and 9 bases separated the two germline ends. The CDR3 has 13 residues. Germline assignment: CDR1 LNHDA and CDR2 SQIVND (reference sequence). CDR3 in DNA: TGTGCCAGTACTGGACACATGAACACTGAAGCTTTCTTT. Translation: CASTGHMNTEAFF.

In its sample, this clone was seen once. In DNA, the CDR3 is TGTGCCAGCAGTTACTCTTACACCCACCCTGAAGCTTTCTTT. This gives the protein CASSYSYTHPEAFF. The chain joins TRBV6-5 to TRBJ1-1, with unresolved D. The CDR3 runs to 14 residues. V dropped 0 bases and J dropped 6 bases, with 11 bases sitting between them. CDR1 and CDR2 (germline): MNHEY, SVGAGI.

This chain links TRBV29-1 with TRBJ2-3; TRBD2 agrees at 10 bases. CDR1 is SQVTM and CDR2 is ANQGSEA in the germline V gene. There are 14 residues in the CDR3. With V trimmed by 7 bases and J by 9 bases, 13 bases remained unmatched. CDR3 sequence reads: CSALLLAGAPTQYF. The DNA of the CDR3 is TGCAGCGCCCTCCTGCTAGCGGGAGCCCCCACGCAGTATTTT.

This chain connects TRBV10-3 to TRBJ2-3; a possible D gene is TRBD1 (5 bases). V lost 8 bases to trimming and J lost 2 bases, with 11 bases between them. CDR3 size: 13 residues. The germline CDR1 and CDR2 sequences are ENHRY and SYGVKD. This chain's CDR3 is CAIPGPNTDTQYF. Written as DNA, the CDR3 is TGTGCCATCCCAGGGCCGAACACAGATACGCAGTATTTT.

This chain uses TRBV2 with TRBJ2-7; D is possibly TRBD2 (6 bases). Germline V lookup: CDR1 SNHLY, CDR2 FYNNEI. The CDR3 is 14 residues long. V shed 8 bases and J shed 0 bases, with 14 bases lying between them. The CDR3 DNA is TGTGCCAGCGGGGCGGGGCGAAGCTCCTACGAGCAGTACTTC. Protein: CASGAGRSSYEQYF.

The genes are TRBV5-1 and TRBJ1-1, with D possibly being TRBD1 (6 bases). The V end was cut by 4 bases, the J end by 5 bases, with 15 bases between. From germline, CDR1 is SGHRS and CDR2 YFSETQ. The CDR3 has 14 residues. The CDR3 region is CASSAQGRDTEAFF. The CDR3 coding sequence is TGCGCCAGCAGCGCCCAGGGGAGGGATACTGAAGCTTTCTTT.

The chain links TRBV7-9 to TRBJ1-1; TRBD1 matches 11 bases. V lost 4 bases to trimming and J lost 13 bases; unmatched junction nucleotides: 8. The CDR3 totals 13 residues. Germline V gene data show CDR1 as SEHNR and CDR2 as FQNEAQ (reference sequence). The CDR3 region has the DNA TGTGCCAGCAGCTACGACGGGACAGGGGGAGTTTTCTTT. It codes for CASSYDGTGGVFF.

V and J are TRBV4-3 and TRBJ2-2; a possible D gene is TRBD2 (5 bases). This CDR3 comprises 14 residues. V was shortened by 3 bases and J by 6 bases, with 11 bases between the two germline ends. The germline V gene has CDR1 LGHNA and CDR2 YSLEER. CDR3 nucleotide sequence: TGCGCCAGCAGCCAGGTACACGGGGCCGGGGAGCTGTTTTTT. This gives the protein CASSQVHGAGELFF.

This clone occurred once. The chain combines TRBV5-4 with TRBJ2-5, with TRBD2 identical over 8 bases. The trim removed 2 bases at V and 4 bases at J, leaving 10 bases unmatched. Germline CDR1 is SGHNT and CDR2 is YYREEE (reference sequence). This CDR3 has 16 residues. CDR3 loop: CASSLLPGGPRETQYF. The CDR3 DNA sequence: TGTGCCAGCAGCTTATTGCCGGGAGGGCCTCGAGAGACCCAGTACTTC.

This rearrangement joins TRBV6-5 to TRBJ2-1; 7 nucleotides match TRBD1. Germline values: CDR1 MNHEY, CDR2 SVGAGI. J gave up 7 bases and V 6 bases, and 6 bases lay outside the gene matches. The CDR3 loop spans 13 amino acids. CDR3: CASRPDRENEQFF. The CDR3 DNA sequence: TGTGCCAGCAGGCCTGACAGGGAAAATGAGCAGTTCTTC.

J is TRBJ1-5 and V is TRBV27; TRBD1 matches at 8 bases. The V gene end was trimmed by 5 bases and the J gene end by 0 bases; junction bases not matched to a gene: 15. CDR1 is MNHEY, CDR2 SMNVEV, per germline (reference sequence). CDR3 length equals 19 residues. The CDR3 reads CASSPRRTGLTYSNQPQHF. The CDR3 DNA is TGTGCCAGCAGTCCGCGCAGGACAGGGCTAACTTATAGCAATCAGCCCCAGCATTTT.

The chain carries TRBV18 and TRBJ1-1; D remains ambiguous. V lost 0 bases and J lost 2, with 4 bases in between. CDR3 length: 13 residues. Germline V lookup: CDR1 KGHSH, CDR2 LQKENI. CDR3 in amino acids: CASSPPLNTEAFF. CDR3 nucleotide sequence: TGTGCCAGCTCACCACCCTTAAACACTGAAGCTTTCTTT.

About this clone: Other DNA sequences in this specimen translate into the identical CDR3. This chain uses TRBV2 with TRBJ2-2; TRBD1 agrees at 8 bases. The V gene's germline CDR1 is SNHLY and CDR2 FYNNEI. This CDR3 comprises 14 residues. After removal of 7 bases from V and 5 bases from J, the junction contained 6 bases not matched to a gene. CDR3 residues: CASTGQVDTGELFF. CDR3 coding DNA: TGTGCCAGCACGGGACAGGTTGATACCGGGGAGCTGTTTTTT.

The CDR3 nucleotides are TGTGCCAGCAGTGCCGGGACAGGGAAAGAGACCCAGTACTTC. The encoded protein is CASSAGTGKETQYF. The genes are TRBV2 and TRBJ2-5, with 9 bases lining up with TRBD1. The CDR3 extends over 14 amino acids. V was pared by 4 bases and J by 3 bases, with 3 bases of the junction left unmatched. Looked up from germline, CDR1 is SNHLY and CDR2 is FYNNEI. Full variable domain (outside the CDR3, taken from reference TRBV2 and TRBJ2-5): EPEVTQTPSHQVTQMGQEVILRCVPISNHLYFYWYRQILGQKVEFLVSFYNNEISEKSEIFDDQFSVERPDGSNFTLKIRSTKLEDSAMYFCASSAGTGKETQYFGPGTRLLVL.

The J gene is TRBJ2-3, the V gene TRBV9, with 7 positions matching TRBD2. Germline CDR1 SGDLS, CDR2 YYNGEE. The CDR3 loop spans 14 amino acids. Unmatched junction bases numbered 4, after V lost 1 base and J lost 5 bases. The CDR3 DNA reads as TGTGCCAGCAGCGTAACTCAGCGGGAAGATACGCAGTATTTT. It encodes CASSVTQREDTQYF.

The genes are TRBV2 and TRBJ1-2; 8 bases map to TRBD1. Germline trimming cut 10 bases from V and 4 bases from J; bases unmatched to any gene: 8. Germline CDR1 is SNHLY and CDR2 is FYNNEI. The CDR3 contains 13 residues. CDR3 sequence (DNA): TGTGCCACGACCGGGACAGGTATCTATGGCTACACCTTC. This gives the protein CATTGTGIYGYTF.

The chain recombines TRBV1 with TRBJ2-7; the table's D call of TRBD2 was not tested on the DNA. TRBV1 has pseudogene status. The CDR3 runs to 19 residues. The CDR3 DNA is TGCACCAGCAGCCAGCCCCCTAGCGGGACTCCCCATCGGTTGAGCGAGCAGTACTTC. Encoded protein: CTSSQPPSGTPHRLSEQYF.

This clone has just a few counts. This chain links TRBV28 with TRBJ1-2; no definite D call. Trimming pared 7 bases from V and 8 bases from J, leaving 14 bases between. Germline-derived CDR1 and CDR2 are MDHEN and SYDVKM. The CDR3 is made up of 12 amino acids. The DNA of the CDR3 is TGTGCCAGCAACACGGCCCAGATCGGCTACACCTTC. Translating gives CASNTAQIGYTF.